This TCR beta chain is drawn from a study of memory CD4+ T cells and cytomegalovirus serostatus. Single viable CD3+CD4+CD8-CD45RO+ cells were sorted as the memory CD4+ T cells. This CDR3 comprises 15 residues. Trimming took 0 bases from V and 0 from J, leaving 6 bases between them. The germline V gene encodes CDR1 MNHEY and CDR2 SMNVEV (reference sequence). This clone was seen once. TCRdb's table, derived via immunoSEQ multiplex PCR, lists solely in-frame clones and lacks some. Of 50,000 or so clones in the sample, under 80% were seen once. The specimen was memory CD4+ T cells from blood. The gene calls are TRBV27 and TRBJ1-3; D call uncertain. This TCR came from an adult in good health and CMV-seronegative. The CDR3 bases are TGTGCCAGCAGTTTATCTATGAACTCTGGAAACACCATATATTTT. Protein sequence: CASSLSMNSGNTIYF.